These 6 T cell receptor beta chains were all obtained from the same sample, sequenced in a study of blood T cells in healthy people across ages. Primed by a sample-barcoded 5' primer and a J-beta primer mix, a second PCR proceeded for 7 to 11 cycles. One entry per CDR3 protein, called by TCRdb with MiXCR from the 5' RACE reads. This repertoire shows about 1 million distinct CDR3 sequences, around 45% found once; its top ten account for around 18%. The sample taken for sequencing was blood. These receptors all come from a woman aged 60 to 75 in good health.

There are a few counts of this clonotype. The chain joins TRBV4-1 to TRBJ2-6; TRBD2 matches 8 bases. The length of the CDR3 is 18 residues. Germline values: CDR1 MGHRA, CDR2 YSYEKL. V lost 2 bases and J lost 2; bases outside the gene matches: 8. DNA of the CDR3: TGCGCCAGCAGCCAACCACTAGCGGAGGAAACTGGGGCCAACGTCCTGACTTTC. The encoded protein is CASSQPLAEETGANVLTF.

This clonotype was recorded at least ten times. The chain employs TRBV9 and TRBJ2-5; 10 bases are shared with TRBD1. This CDR3 is 16 amino acids long. Germline V gene sequence: CDR1 SGDLS, CDR2 YYNGEE. V lost 4 bases, J lost 3 bases, and 9 bases stayed unmatched. The CDR3 here is CASSMGQGLKKETQYF. The DNA for the CDR3 is TGTGCCAGCAGCATGGGACAGGGGCTTAAAAAAGAGACCCAGTACTTC.

The chain uses TRBV3-1 and TRBJ2-1, with TRBD2 as a possible D gene (5 bases). The CDR3 totals 15 residues. V dropped 0 bases and J dropped 6 bases, with 12 bases sitting between them. The germline V gene has CDR1 LGHDT and CDR2 YNNKEL (reference sequence). The CDR3 is CASSQERSAGNEQFF. Written as DNA, the CDR3 is TGTGCCAGCAGCCAAGAACGGAGCGCGGGCAATGAGCAGTTCTTC.

The chain employs TRBV5-1 and TRBJ1-2, with TRBD1 matching 7 bases. The germline CDR1 and CDR2 sequences are SGHRS and YFSETQ. CDR3 length: 14 amino acids. Trimming removed 5 bases from V and 2 bases from J; junction bases left unmatched: 6. The DNA for the CDR3 is TGCGCCAGCAGTTTGACAGGGTCCAACTATGGCTACACCTTC. Amino acid sequence: CASSLTGSNYGYTF.

This sequence joins TRBV20-1 and TRBJ2-1; unclear D gene. Germline V CDR1 and CDR2: DFQATT, SNEGSKA (reference sequence). Deletions cut 3 bases from V and 0 bases from J, with 12 bases between. The CDR3 runs 15 residues. In DNA, the CDR3 is TGCAGTGCTAGTAACCGGGTGGCCTCCTACAATGAGCAGTTCTTC. Amino acid sequence: CSASNRVASYNEQFF.

The chain couples TRBV5-1 to TRBJ1-2; 7 bases are a match to TRBD1. Germline values: CDR1 SGHRS, CDR2 YFSETQ. J lost 0 bases, V lost 2 bases, and 7 bases had no gene match. The CDR3 extends over 16 amino acids. The CDR3 DNA follows: TGCGCCAGCAGCTTCAAAACAGGGGACGCTAACTATGGCTACACCTTC. This translates into CASSFKTGDANYGYTF.